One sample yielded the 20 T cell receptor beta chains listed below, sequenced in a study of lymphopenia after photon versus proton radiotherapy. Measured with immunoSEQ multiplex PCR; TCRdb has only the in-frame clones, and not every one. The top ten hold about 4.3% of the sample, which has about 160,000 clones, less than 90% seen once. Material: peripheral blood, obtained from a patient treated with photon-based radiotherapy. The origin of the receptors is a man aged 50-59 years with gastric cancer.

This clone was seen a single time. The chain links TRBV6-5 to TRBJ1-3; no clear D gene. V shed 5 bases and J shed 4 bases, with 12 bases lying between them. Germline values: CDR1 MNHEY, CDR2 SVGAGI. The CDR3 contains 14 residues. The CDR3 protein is CASSQANYGNTIYF. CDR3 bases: TGTGCCAGCAGTCAAGCCAACTACGGAAACACCATATATTTT.

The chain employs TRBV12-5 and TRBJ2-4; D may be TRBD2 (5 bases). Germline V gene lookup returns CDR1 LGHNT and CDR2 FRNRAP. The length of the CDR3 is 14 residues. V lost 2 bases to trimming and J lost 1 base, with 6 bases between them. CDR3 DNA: TGTGCTAGTGGTTTGAGCGGTGCCAAAAACATTCAGTACTTC. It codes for CASGLSGAKNIQYF. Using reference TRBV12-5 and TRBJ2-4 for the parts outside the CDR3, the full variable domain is DARVTQTPRHKVTEMGQEVTMRCQPILGHNTVFWYRQTMMQGLELLAYFRNRAPLDDSGMPKDRFSAEMPDATLATLKIQPSEPRDSAVYFCASGLSGAKNIQYFGAGTRLSVL.

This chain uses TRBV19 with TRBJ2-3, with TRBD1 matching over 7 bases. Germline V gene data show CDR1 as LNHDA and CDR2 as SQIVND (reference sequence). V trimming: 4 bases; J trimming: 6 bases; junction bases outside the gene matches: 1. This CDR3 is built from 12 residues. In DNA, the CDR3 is TGTGCCAGTAGTAGCAGGGGGGATACGCAGTATTTT. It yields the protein CASSSRGDTQYF.

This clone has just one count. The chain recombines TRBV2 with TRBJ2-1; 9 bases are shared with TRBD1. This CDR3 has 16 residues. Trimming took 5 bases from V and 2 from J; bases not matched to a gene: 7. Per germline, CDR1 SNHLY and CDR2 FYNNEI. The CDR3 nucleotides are TGTGCCAGCAGTCCCGGGACAGGGTTAACCTACAATGAGCAGTTCTTC. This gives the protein CASSPGTGLTYNEQFF. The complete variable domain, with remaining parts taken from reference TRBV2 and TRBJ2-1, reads EPEVTQTPSHQVTQMGQEVILRCVPISNHLYFYWYRQILGQKVEFLVSFYNNEISEKSEIFDDQFSVERPDGSNFTLKIRSTKLEDSAMYFCASSPGTGLTYNEQFFGPGTRLTVL.

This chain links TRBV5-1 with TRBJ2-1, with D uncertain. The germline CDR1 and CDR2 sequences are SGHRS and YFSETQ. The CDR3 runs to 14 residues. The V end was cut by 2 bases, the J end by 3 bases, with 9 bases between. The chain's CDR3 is CASSFSIFYNEQFF. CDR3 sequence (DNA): TGCGCCAGCAGCTTTTCTATTTTCTACAATGAGCAGTTCTTC.

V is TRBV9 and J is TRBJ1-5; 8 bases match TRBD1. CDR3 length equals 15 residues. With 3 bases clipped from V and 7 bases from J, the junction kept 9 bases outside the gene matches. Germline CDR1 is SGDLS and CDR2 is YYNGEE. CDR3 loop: CASSGTGREGQPQHF. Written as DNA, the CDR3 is TGTGCCAGCAGCGGGACAGGGAGGGAAGGACAGCCCCAGCATTTT.

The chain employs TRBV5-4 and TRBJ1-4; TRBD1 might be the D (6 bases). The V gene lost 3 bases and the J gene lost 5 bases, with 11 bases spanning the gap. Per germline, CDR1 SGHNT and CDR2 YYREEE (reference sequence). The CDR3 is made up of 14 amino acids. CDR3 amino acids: CASSSRDKNEKLFF. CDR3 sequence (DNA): TGTGCCAGCAGCTCCCGGGACAAGAATGAAAAACTGTTTTTT.

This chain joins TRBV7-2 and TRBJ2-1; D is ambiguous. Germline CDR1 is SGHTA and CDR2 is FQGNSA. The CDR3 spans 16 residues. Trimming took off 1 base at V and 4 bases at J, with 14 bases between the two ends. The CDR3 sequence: CASSLERRRYYNEQFF. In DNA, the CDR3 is TGTGCCAGCAGCTTAGAAAGGAGACGATATTACAATGAGCAGTTCTTC.

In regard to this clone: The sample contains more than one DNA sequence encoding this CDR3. The CDR3 bases are TGTGCCAGCAGTTCGCCCGGGACTAGCACCTACGAGCAGTACTTC. Protein sequence: CASSSPGTSTYEQYF. V usage is TRBV28 and J usage is TRBJ2-7, with TRBD2 identical over 9 bases. This CDR3 region has 15 residues. The ends lost 4 bases at V and 2 bases at J; junction bases unmatched: 6. Germline V lookup: CDR1 MDHEN, CDR2 SYDVKM.

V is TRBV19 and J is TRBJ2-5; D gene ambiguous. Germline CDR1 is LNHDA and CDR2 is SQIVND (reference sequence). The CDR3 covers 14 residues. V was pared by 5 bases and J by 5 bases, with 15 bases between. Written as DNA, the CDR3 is TGTGCCAGTAGTCCAACCGGACGGCAGGAGACCCAGTACTTC. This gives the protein CASSPTGRQETQYF.

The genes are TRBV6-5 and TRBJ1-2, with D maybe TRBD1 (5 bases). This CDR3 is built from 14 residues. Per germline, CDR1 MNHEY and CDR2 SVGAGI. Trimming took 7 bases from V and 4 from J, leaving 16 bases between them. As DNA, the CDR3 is TGTGCCAGCACCCCGGGGCAGGGAACCTATGGCTACACCTTC. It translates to CASTPGQGTYGYTF.

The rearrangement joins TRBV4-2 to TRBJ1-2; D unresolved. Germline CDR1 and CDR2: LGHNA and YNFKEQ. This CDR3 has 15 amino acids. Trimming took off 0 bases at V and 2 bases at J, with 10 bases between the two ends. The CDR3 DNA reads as TGTGCCAGCAGCCAAGAAGCGGCGGTGAACTATGGCTACACCTTC. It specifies CASSQEAAVNYGYTF.

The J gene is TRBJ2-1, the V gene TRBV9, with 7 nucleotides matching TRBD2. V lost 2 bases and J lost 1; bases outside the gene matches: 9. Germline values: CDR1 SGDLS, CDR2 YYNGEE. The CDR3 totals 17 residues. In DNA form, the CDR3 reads TGTGCCAGCAGCGTTAGCGGGCTAGCGGAATCCTACAATGAGCAGTTCTTC. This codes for CASSVSGLAESYNEQFF. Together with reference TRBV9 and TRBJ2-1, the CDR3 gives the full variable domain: DSGVTQTPKHLITATGQRVTLRCSPRSGDLSVYWYQQSLDQGLQFLIQYYNGEERAKGNILERFSAQQFPDLHSELNLSSLELGDSALYFCASSVSGLAESYNEQFFGPGTRLTVL.

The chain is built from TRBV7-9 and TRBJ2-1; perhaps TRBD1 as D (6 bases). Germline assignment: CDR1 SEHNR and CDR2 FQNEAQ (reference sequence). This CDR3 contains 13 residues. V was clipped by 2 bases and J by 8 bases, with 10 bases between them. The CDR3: CASSLTRGDEQFF. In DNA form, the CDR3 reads TGTGCCAGCAGCTTAACCAGGGGCGATGAGCAGTTCTTC.

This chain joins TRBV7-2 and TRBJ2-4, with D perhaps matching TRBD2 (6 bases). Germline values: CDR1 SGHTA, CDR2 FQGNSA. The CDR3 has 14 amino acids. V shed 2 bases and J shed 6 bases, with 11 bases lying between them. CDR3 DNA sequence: TGTGCCAGCAGCTTATCCTCCGGGGGAAACATTCAGTACTTC. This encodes CASSLSSGGNIQYF.

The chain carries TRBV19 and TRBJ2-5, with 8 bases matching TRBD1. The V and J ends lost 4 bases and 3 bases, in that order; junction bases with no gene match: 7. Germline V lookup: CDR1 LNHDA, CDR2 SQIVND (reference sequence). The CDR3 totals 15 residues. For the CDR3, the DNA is TGTGCCAGTAGTACTCAGGGGGCTAAGGAAGAGACCCAGTACTTC. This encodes CASSTQGAKEETQYF.

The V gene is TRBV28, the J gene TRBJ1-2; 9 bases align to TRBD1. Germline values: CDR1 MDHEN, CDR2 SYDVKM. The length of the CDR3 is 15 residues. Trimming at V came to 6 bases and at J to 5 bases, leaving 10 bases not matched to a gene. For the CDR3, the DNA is TGTGCCAGCAGCCCCACAGGGGGCATCTTATATGGCTACACCTTC. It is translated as CASSPTGGILYGYTF.

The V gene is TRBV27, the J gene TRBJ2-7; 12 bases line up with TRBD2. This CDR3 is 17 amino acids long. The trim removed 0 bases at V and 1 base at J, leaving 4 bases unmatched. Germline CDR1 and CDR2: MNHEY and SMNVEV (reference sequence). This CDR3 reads CASSLSTSGSASYEQYF. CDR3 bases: TGTGCCAGCAGTTTATCGACTAGCGGGAGTGCATCCTACGAGCAGTACTTC.

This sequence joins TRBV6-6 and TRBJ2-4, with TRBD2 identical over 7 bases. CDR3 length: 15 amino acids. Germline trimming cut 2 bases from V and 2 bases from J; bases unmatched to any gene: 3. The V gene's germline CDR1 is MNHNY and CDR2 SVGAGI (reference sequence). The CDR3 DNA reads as TGTGCCAGCAGTTACGTGCGGGAGACCAAAAACATTCAGTACTTC. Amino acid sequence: CASSYVRETKNIQYF.

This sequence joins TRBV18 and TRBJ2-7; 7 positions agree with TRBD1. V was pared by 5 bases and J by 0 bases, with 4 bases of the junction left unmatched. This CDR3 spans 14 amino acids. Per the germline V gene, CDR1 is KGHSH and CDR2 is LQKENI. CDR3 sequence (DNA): TGTGCCAGCTCATGGGGACAGCACTCCTACGAGCAGTACTTC. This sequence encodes CASSWGQHSYEQYF.